This T cell receptor beta chain was sequenced during a study of CD8 T cells in ankylosing spondylitis. Findings and limits, study-wide: In ankylosing spondylitis patients, matched synovial fluid reportedly showed significant enrichment of disease-linked clones. Among TCR beta sequences, a motif of about 8 highly homologous variants appeared characteristic of ankylosing spondylitis blood.

Concerning this clonotype itself: What it binds is not known.

Researchers built TCR beta libraries using quantitative 5'-RACE with molecular barcodes. TCRdb ran MiXCR on the 5' RACE reads and lists one entry per CDR3 protein. The sample gives 150,000 or so distinct CDR3 sequences, under 14% of which show up once; 25% to 35% is in the top ten. The TCR originated in a male donor with ankylosing spondylitis or in good health (not recorded which). The source material was blood, either unsorted or a sorted T cell fraction (not recorded which).

CDR3 bases: TGCGCCAGCAGCTTGGTGGGTTCAAAGTCATACGAGCAGTACTTC. Protein: CASSLVGSKSYEQYF. The J gene is TRBJ2-7, the V gene TRBV5-1; D is unclear. V was shortened by 0 bases and J by 4 bases, with 14 bases between the two germline ends. Germline values: CDR1 SGHRS, CDR2 YFSETQ. The CDR3 is 15 amino acids.